This TCR beta chain appears in the sequencing data of a study of spatial heterogeneity in lung cancer. Study-level points and caveats: Ubiquitous expanded tumor TCRs were seen in blood more at resection than at follow-up.

The sample holds a few counts of this clonotype. As yet, its antigen is unknown. The time point was: sample taken at primary tumor resection. Sequencing covered unsorted whole RNA taken from tumor, nontumor lung or frozen PBMC. The donor group consisted of over 60 patients who had untreated, early-stage non-small cell lung cancer. TCR cDNA molecules each had a unique molecular identifier. MiXCR, run by TCRdb on the 5' RACE reads, gives a single entry per CDR3 protein. The data contain about 75,000 distinct CDR3 sequences, 10% to 15% of them singletons. Germline-derived CDR1 and CDR2 are SNHLY and FYNNEI. Deletions cut 6 bases from V and 5 bases from J, with 10 bases between. The CDR3 length is 12 residues.

The receptor was isolated from a male donor with early-stage non-small cell lung cancer. V usage is TRBV2 and J usage is TRBJ1-1; D gene uncertain. The material was PBMCs, obtained at surgery. Here the CDR3 reads CASRRELTEAFF. The CDR3 bases are TGTGCCAGCAGAAGGGAGTTAACTGAAGCTTTCTTT. Supplemented by reference TRBV2 and TRBJ1-1, the full variable domain reads EPEVTQTPSHQVTQMGQEVILRCVPISNHLYFYWYRQILGQKVEFLVSFYNNEISEKSEIFDDQFSVERPDGSNFTLKIRSTKLEDSAMYFCASRRELTEAFFGQGTRLTVV.